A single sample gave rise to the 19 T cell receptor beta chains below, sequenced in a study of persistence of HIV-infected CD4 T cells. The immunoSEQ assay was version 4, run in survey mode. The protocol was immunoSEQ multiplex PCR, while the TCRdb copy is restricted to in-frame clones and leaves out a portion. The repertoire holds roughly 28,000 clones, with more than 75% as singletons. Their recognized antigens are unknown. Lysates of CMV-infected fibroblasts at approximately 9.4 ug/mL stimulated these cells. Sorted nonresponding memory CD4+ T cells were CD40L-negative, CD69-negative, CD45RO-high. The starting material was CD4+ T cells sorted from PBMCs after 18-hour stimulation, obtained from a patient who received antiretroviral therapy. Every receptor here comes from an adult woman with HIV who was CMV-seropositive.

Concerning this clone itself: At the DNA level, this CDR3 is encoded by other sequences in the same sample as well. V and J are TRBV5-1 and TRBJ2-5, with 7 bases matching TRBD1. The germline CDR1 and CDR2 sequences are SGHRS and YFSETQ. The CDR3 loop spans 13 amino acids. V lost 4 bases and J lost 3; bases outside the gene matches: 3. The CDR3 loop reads CASSRQGEETQYF. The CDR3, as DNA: TGCGCCAGCAGCCGACAGGGAGAAGAGACCCAGTACTTC.

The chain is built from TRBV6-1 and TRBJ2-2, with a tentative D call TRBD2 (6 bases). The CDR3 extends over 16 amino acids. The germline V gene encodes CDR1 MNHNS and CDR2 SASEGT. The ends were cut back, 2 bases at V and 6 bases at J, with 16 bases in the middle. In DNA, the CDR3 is TGTGCCAGCAGTGAAACGACTAGATCGTTGCCCGGGGAGCTGTTTTTT. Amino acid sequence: CASSETTRSLPGELFF.

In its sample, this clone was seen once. For the CDR3, the DNA is TGTGCCAGTAGGAGGGGCCCTATGAGCACAGATACGCAGTATTTT. The encoded protein is CASRRGPMSTDTQYF. The chain employs TRBV19 and TRBJ2-3; the D gene could be TRBD1 or TRBD2 (5 bases each). The CDR3 spans 15 residues. The germline V and J ends were trimmed by 6 bases and 0 bases, with 13 bases remaining between them. Per germline, CDR1 LNHDA and CDR2 SQIVND (reference sequence).

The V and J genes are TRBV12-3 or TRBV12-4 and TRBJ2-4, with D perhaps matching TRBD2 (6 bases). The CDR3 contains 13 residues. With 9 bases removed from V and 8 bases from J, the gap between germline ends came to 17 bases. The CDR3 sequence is CASWKAGPDIQYF. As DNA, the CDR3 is TGTGCCAGTTGGAAGGCGGGGCCGGACATTCAGTACTTC.

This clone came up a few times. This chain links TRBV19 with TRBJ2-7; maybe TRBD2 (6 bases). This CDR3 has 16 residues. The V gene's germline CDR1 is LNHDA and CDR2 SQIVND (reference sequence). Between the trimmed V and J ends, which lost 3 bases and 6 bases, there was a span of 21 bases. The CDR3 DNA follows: TGTGCCAGTAGTATGGCGGGAAGGGGCCTTCGGTTCGAGCAGTACGTC. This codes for CASSMAGRGLRFEQYV.

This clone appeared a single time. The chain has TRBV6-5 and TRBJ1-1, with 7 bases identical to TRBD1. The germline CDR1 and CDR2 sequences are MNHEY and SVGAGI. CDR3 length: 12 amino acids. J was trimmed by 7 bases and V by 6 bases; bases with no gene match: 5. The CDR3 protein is CASSSRDSEAFF. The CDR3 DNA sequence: TGTGCCAGCAGCTCGAGGGACAGTGAAGCTTTCTTT.

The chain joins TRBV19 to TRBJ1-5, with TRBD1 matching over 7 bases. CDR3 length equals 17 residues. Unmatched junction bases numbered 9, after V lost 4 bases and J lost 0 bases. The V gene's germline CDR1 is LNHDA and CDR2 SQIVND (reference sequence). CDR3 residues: CASSRSTGAYSNQPQHF. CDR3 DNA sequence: TGTGCCAGTAGTAGAAGTACAGGGGCCTATAGCAATCAGCCCCAGCATTTT.

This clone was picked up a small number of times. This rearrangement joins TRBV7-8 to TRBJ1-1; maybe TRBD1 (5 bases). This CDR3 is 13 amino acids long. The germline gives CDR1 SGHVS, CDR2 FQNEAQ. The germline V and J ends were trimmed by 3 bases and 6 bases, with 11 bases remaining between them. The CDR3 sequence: CASSLWGTPEAFF. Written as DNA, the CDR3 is TGTGCCAGCAGCTTGTGGGGGACGCCTGAAGCTTTCTTT.

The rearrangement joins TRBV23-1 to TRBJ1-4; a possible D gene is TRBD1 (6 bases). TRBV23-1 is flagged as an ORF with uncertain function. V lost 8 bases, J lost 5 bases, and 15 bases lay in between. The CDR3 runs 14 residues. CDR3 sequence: CASGMTGFNEKLFF. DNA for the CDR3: TGCGCCAGCGGGATGACAGGATTCAATGAAAAACTGTTTTTT.

The CDR3 DNA sequence: TGTGCCACCAGCAGGGACGTGGGTGCGGGCACTGAAGCTTTCTTT. It specifies CATSRDVGAGTEAFF. J is TRBJ1-1 and V is TRBV15; D call uncertain. V was clipped by 3 bases and J by 4 bases, with 15 bases between them. CDR1 is LNHNV and CDR2 is YYDKDF in the germline V gene (reference sequence). This CDR3 has 15 amino acids.

In DNA, the CDR3 is TGTGCCAGCTCACCATACGGACGTACGAACACCGGGGAGCTGTTTTTT. Translation: CASSPYGRTNTGELFF. The V gene is TRBV18, the J gene TRBJ2-2; D not certain. Germline V gene sequence: CDR1 KGHSH, CDR2 LQKENI. CDR3 size: 16 residues. V lost 2 bases and J 0 bases, leaving 10 bases between the germline ends.

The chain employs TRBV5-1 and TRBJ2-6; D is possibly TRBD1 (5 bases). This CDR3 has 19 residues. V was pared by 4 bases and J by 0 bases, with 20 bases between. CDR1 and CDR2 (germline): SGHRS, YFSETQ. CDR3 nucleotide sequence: TGCGCCAGCAGCCCTTACCTTATTAGACAGTCCTCTGGGGCCAACGTCCTGACTTTC. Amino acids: CASSPYLIRQSSGANVLTF. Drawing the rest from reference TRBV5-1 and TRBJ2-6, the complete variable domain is KAGVTQTPRYLIKTRGQQVTLSCSPISGHRSVSWYQQTPGQGLQFLFEYFSETQRNKGNFPGRFSGRQFSNSRSEMNVSTLELGDSALYLCASSPYLIRQSSGANVLTFGAGSRLTVL.

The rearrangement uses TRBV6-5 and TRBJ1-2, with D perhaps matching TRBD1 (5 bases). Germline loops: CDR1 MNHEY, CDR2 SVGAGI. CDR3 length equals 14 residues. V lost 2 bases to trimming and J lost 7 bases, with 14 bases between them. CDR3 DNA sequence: TGTGCCAGCAGTTACGGGGACCGCGGGGTTGGCTACACCTTC. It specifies CASSYGDRGVGYTF.

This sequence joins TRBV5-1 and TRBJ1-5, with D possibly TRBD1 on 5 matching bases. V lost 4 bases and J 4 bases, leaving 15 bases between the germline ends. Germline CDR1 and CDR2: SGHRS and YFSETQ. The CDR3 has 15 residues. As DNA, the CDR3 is TGCGCCAGCAGCCCCGGGACCCAGAGGAATCAGCCCCAGCATTTT. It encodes CASSPGTQRNQPQHF.

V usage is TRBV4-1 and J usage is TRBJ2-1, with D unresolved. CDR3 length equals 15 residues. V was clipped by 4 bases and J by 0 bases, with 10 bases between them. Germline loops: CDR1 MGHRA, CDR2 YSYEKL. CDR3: CASSLTESSYNEQFF. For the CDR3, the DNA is TGCGCCAGCAGCCTCACAGAGAGCTCCTACAATGAGCAGTTCTTC.

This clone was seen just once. The CDR3 spells CASSMTGGNTEAFF. CDR3 bases: TGTGCCAGCAGTATGACAGGGGGGAACACTGAAGCTTTCTTT. This rearrangement joins TRBV6-5 to TRBJ1-1, with 9 bases fitting TRBD1. V was pared by 5 bases and J by 1 base, with 2 bases of the junction left unmatched. The CDR3 has 14 amino acids. In germline, CDR1 is MNHEY, CDR2 SVGAGI.

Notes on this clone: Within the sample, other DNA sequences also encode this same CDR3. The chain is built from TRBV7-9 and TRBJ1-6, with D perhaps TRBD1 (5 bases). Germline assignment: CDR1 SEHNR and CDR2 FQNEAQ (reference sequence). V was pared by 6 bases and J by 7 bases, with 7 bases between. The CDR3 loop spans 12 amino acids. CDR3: CASREGNSPLHF. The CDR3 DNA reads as TGTGCCAGCAGGGAGGGGAATTCACCCCTCCACTTT.

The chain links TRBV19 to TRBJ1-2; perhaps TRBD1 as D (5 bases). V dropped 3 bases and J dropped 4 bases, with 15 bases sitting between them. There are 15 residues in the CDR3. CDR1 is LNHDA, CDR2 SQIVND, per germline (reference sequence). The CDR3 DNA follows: TGTGCCAGTAGTATCGGACATCGGGACGGCTATGGCTACACCTTC. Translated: CASSIGHRDGYGYTF.

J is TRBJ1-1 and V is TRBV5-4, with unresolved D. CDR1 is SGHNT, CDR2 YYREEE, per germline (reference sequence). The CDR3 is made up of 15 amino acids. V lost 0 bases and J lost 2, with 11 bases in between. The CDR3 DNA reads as TGTGCCAGCAGCTTGGACCTGCGCCCTAACACTGAAGCTTTCTTT. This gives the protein CASSLDLRPNTEAFF.